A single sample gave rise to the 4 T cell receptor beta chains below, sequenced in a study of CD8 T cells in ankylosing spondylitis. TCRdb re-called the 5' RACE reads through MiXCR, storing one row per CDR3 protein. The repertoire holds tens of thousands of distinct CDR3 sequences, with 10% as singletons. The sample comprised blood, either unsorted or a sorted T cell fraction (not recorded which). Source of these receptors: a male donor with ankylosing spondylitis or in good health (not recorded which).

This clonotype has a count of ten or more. This chain's CDR3 is CASSVGTSGSDEQFF. The CDR3 DNA reads TGTGCCAGCAGCGTAGGTACTAGCGGGAGCGATGAGCAGTTCTTC. The chain employs TRBV9 and TRBJ2-1, with 11 bases fitting TRBD2. CDR1 SGDLS and CDR2 YYNGEE come from the germline V gene. The CDR3 is 15 amino acids. Losses at the gene ends were 0 bases for V and 8 bases for J; bases not matched to a gene: 4.

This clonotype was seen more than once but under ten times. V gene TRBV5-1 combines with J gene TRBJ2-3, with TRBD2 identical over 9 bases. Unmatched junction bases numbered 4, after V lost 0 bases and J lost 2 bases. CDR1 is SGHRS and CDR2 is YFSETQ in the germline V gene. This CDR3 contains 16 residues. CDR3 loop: CASSLDLAGNTDTQYF. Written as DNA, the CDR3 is TGCGCCAGCAGCTTGGATCTAGCGGGGAACACAGATACGCAGTATTTT.

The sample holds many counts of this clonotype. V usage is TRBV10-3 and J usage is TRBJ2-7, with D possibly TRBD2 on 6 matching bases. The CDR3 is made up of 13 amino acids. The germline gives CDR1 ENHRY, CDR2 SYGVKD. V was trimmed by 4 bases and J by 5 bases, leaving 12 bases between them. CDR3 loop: CAISVGGIHEQYF. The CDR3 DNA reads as TGTGCCATCAGTGTGGGCGGGATCCACGAGCAGTACTTC.

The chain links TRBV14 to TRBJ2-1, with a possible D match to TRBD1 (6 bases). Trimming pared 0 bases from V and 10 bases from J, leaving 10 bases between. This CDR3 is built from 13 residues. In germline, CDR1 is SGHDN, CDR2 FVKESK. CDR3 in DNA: TGTGCCAGCAGCCAAGATCTGAGGGGGGAGCAGTTCTTC. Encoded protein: CASSQDLRGEQFF.